These T cell receptor beta chains were read from a single sample in a study of blood T cells in healthy people across ages. TCRdb re-called the 5' RACE reads through MiXCR, storing one row per CDR3 protein. The table includes hundreds of thousands of distinct CDR3 sequences, roughly half detected once. Sequencing input: blood. Receptors originate from a woman older than 75 in good health. The CDR3 runs from the conserved cysteine through the conserved F or W. A D gene is named only where the DNA matches it firmly. Size values are once, few and many counts, or a class for expanded clones, and some rows have none.

j_call	d_call	clone_size	v_call	cdr3_aa	cdr3_nt
TRBJ2-1	-	many	TRBV28	CAAPGGGKQFF	TGTGCCGCCCCGGGCGGAGGCAAGCAGTTCTTC
TRBJ1-5	-	-	TRBV6-1	CASSEGQVQPQHF	TGTGCCAGCAGTGAAGGACAGGTTCAGCCCCAGCATTTT
TRBJ1-2	-	-	TRBV27	CASRPLGSPENGYTF	TGTGCCAGCAGACCCTTGGGGAGCCCGGAGAATGGCTACACCTTC
TRBJ2-3	-	many	TRBV5-1	CASSLLPLTDTQYF	TGCGCCAGCAGCTTGTTACCGCTAACAGATACGCAGTATTTT
TRBJ1-2	-	-	TRBV27	CASSGVYGYTF	TGTGCCAGCAGTGGGGTTTATGGCTACACCTTC
TRBJ2-3	-	-	TRBV4-1	CASSPPRAEGGGTDTQYF	TGCGCCAGCAGCCCCCCCAGGGCGGAAGGGGGAGGGACAGATACGCAGTATTTT
TRBJ2-1	-	-	TRBV14	CASSQVRGGPNEQFF	TGTGCCAGCAGCCAAGTAAGGGGGGGGCCCAATGAGCAGTTCTTC
TRBJ2-5	-	few	TRBV2	CASSAGPQRGTQYF	TGTGCCAGCAGTGCCGGGCCCCAGAGAGGGACCCAGTACTTC
TRBJ1-2	TRBD1	-	TRBV2	CANPGTDYGYTF	TGTGCCAACCCCGGGACAGACTATGGCTACACCTTC
TRBJ2-7	TRBD2	-	TRBV28	CASRGRDYNEQYF	TGTGCCAGCAGAGGGCGGGACTACAATGAGCAGTACTTC
TRBJ2-3	TRBD2	-	TRBV20-1	CSAHTSGSIDTQYF	TGCAGTGCACACACTAGCGGGAGTATAGATACGCAGTATTTT
TRBJ1-2	TRBD1	-	TRBV20-1	CSARPKGQGLRGYTF	TGCAGTGCTAGACCTAAGGGACAGGGGTTGCGTGGCTACACCTTC
TRBJ2-5	-	-	TRBV5-1	CASSLARTKETQYF	TGCGCCAGCAGCTTGGCCCGGACTAAAGAGACCCAGTACTTC
TRBJ1-1	TRBD1	-	TRBV2	CASSGDRITEAFF	TGTGCCAGCAGTGGGGACAGGATCACTGAAGCTTTCTTT
TRBJ1-5	-	-	TRBV2	CASSEKERGYNQPQHF	TGTGCCAGCAGTGAAAAGGAGAGGGGCTACAATCAGCCCCAGCATTTT
TRBJ2-1	-	many	TRBV12-3/TRBV12-4	CTSSPLYEQFF	TGTACCAGCAGCCCCCTCTATGAGCAGTTCTTC
TRBJ1-2	-	few	TRBV5-1	CASSFVTGRGLDGYTF	TGCGCCAGCAGCTTTGTAACAGGGAGAGGGTTGGATGGCTACACCTTC
TRBJ2-7	-	-	TRBV4-1	CASSREAGSSYEQYF	TGCGCCAGCAGCCGGGAAGCGGGTAGCTCCTACGAGCAGTACTTC
TRBJ2-1	TRBD2	-	TRBV9	CASSAAGDGQFF	TGTGCCAGCAGCGCGGCGGGGGATGGGCAGTTCTTC
TRBJ2-2	-	-	TRBV5-1	CASSLGSYTGELFF	TGCGCCAGCAGCTTGGGGTCGTACACCGGGGAGCTGTTTTTT
TRBJ2-5	TRBD2	-	TRBV6-6	CASSSSGTYQETQYF	TGTGCCAGCAGTTCCAGCGGGACGTACCAAGAGACCCAGTACTTC
TRBJ2-3	TRBD2	-	TRBV9	CASSVPGTSGGNTQYF	TGTGCCAGCAGCGTCCCCGGGACTAGCGGGGGAAATACGCAGTATTTT
TRBJ1-5	TRBD1	-	TRBV7-9	CASSSGTGLSQPQHF	TGTGCCAGCAGCTCCGGGACAGGGCTGAGTCAGCCCCAGCATTTT
TRBJ1-5	-	-	TRBV28	CASSFNRYFNQPQHF	TGTGCCAGCAGTTTTAACAGGTATTTTAATCAGCCCCAGCATTTT
TRBJ2-5	-	-	TRBV20-1	CSASRGQKETQYF	TGCAGTGCTAGCAGGGGTCAAAAAGAGACCCAGTACTTC
TRBJ2-5	-	few	TRBV20-1	CSARVGSQETQYF	TGCAGTGCTAGAGTGGGCAGTCAAGAGACCCAGTACTTC